The clone carrying this T cell receptor (beta chain) turned up a few times. What it binds is unknown. TCRdb fed the reads into MiXCR, producing one record per CDR3 protein. The sample yields around 350,000 distinct CDR3 sequences, approximately 18% seen once. The sample is drawn from a study of T cell repertoires in cytomegalovirus infection. Study in general: Public TCR beta signatures were indicative of both CMV infection and a matching HLA type.

Study-wide points: The response measured ex vivo was dominated by TCR beta clonotypes (HLA-C-restricted and CMV-specific). Summed frequency of shared TCR beta families picked out CMV carriers who also had the relevant HLA.

The length of the CDR3 is 15 residues. Between the trimmed V and J ends, which lost 2 bases and 8 bases, there was a span of 16 bases. CDR1 is MNHEY and CDR2 is SMNVEV in the germline V gene (reference sequence). This chain connects TRBV27 to TRBJ2-1; D possibly corresponds to TRBD2 (5 bases). The clonotype was recovered from a human donor in good health (CMV status not recorded). Some clones in this sample may be carry-over from other donors' samples. Sequencing was done on a sample of PBMCs. CDR3 region: CASSLRGRRMDEQFF. The CDR3 nucleotides read TGTGCCAGCAGTTTACGCGGACGGAGGATGGATGAGCAGTTCTTC.